These 7 T cell receptor beta chains were sequenced from one sample in a study of blood T cell repertoires in COVID-19. Generated by immunoSEQ multiplex PCR, the TCRdb table keeps only in-frame clones and is missing some. The sample has approximately 130,000 clones, 75% to 90% seen once. What was sequenced was peripheral blood. All receptors derive from a woman in her forties or fifties who had recovered from COVID-19.

The chain carries TRBV12-3 or TRBV12-4 and TRBJ1-2, with 11 bases fitting TRBD1. This CDR3 region has 13 residues. J lost 7 bases, V lost 8 bases, and 6 bases had no gene match. CDR3: CASGGQGAFGYTF. The CDR3 bases are TGTGCCAGCGGCGGACAGGGGGCCTTTGGCTACACCTTC.

The chain links TRBV6-2 or TRBV6-3 to TRBJ1-6, with D possibly TRBD1 on 5 matching bases. V lost 2 bases to trimming and J lost 6 bases, with 11 bases between them. This CDR3 region has 15 residues. Germline V gives CDR1 MNHEY, CDR2 SVGEGT. The CDR3 DNA sequence: TGTGCCAGCAGTTACGCGGCTGGGGCTAATTCACCCCTCCACTTT. Translation: CASSYAAGANSPLHF.

This chain joins TRBV7-9 and TRBJ2-7, with 9 bases matching TRBD2. CDR1 is SEHNR and CDR2 is FQNEAQ in the germline V gene (reference sequence). This CDR3 spans 14 amino acids. V shed 3 bases and J 4 bases; nucleotides not matched to a gene: 4. CDR3 DNA: TGTGCCAGCAGCTTTAGCGGGAGATCGTACGAGCAGTACTTC. Translation gives CASSFSGRSYEQYF.

The chain recombines TRBV4-2 with TRBJ2-5; 9 bases are shared with TRBD2. Trimming cost V 8 bases and J 4 bases; bases outside gene matches: 8. CDR1 LGHNA and CDR2 YNFKEQ come from the germline V gene. The CDR3 extends over 14 amino acids. The CDR3 protein is CASRAGGPSETQYF. CDR3 DNA sequence: TGTGCCAGCCGGGCGGGAGGGCCATCAGAGACCCAGTACTTC.

This clone was counted ten times or more. The chain links TRBV19 to TRBJ2-7; D is unclear. Germline V gene sequence: CDR1 LNHDA, CDR2 SQIVND (reference sequence). Trimming left V 8 bases short and J 1 base short, with 18 bases between. The CDR3 has 15 residues. The DNA of the CDR3 is TGTGCCAGTCGACTCACCGGTACCTCATCCTACGAGCAGTACTTC. Translated, it gives CASRLTGTSSYEQYF.

This chain uses TRBV19 with TRBJ1-2; TRBD1 matches 7 bases. From germline, CDR1 is LNHDA and CDR2 SQIVND (reference sequence). The CDR3 is made up of 15 amino acids. Unmatched junction bases numbered 10, after V lost 5 bases and J lost 4 bases. The CDR3 spells CASSPTDREVYGYTF. The CDR3 coding sequence is TGTGCCAGTAGTCCAACAGACAGGGAGGTCTATGGCTACACCTTC.

This chain joins TRBV18 and TRBJ1-2; TRBD1 agrees at 9 bases. The germline gives CDR1 KGHSH, CDR2 LQKENI. V shed 6 bases and J 6 bases; nucleotides not matched to a gene: 8. The CDR3 length is 14 residues. The CDR3 spells CASSEGTGGHGYTF. The CDR3 region has the DNA TGTGCCAGCTCGGAAGGTACAGGGGGCCATGGCTACACCTTC.